This TCR beta chain came from a study of OX40 agonist ivuxolimab in advanced cancers. Study-wide results and limits: At 0.1 to 3.0 mg/kg and by week 6, CD4+ and CD8+ T cells in the blood had expanded clonally.

The CDR3 loop spans 13 amino acids. Germline V gives CDR1 SGHDT, CDR2 YYEEEE. The germline V and J ends were trimmed by 4 bases and 2 bases, with 10 bases remaining between them. A word on this clone: Its antigen is unidentified.

The data were produced by immunoSEQ multiplex PCR, yet TCRdb's version contains in-frame clones alone and is incomplete. The sample has around 47,000 clones; around nine tenths are singletons. The chain employs TRBV5-6 and TRBJ2-7; D remains unclear. Material: CD4+ or CD8+ T cells sorted from blood, obtained in a trial of the OX40 agonist ivuxolimab. This sequence was found in an adult with an advanced solid tumor such as melanoma, head and neck, liver or kidney cancer. The CDR3 is CASSLNTPYEQYF. In nucleotides, the CDR3 is TGTGCCAGCAGCCTGAACACCCCCTACGAGCAGTACTTC.